These T cell receptor beta chains were read from a single sample in a study of glioma-infiltrating T cells after dendritic cell vaccination. Measured with immunoSEQ multiplex PCR; TCRdb has only the in-frame clones, and not every one. Of about 58,000 clones listed, roughly four fifths are singletons. The specimen comprised blood, sampled after dendritic cell vaccination. These receptors were collected from a human donor with glioblastoma. CDR3s include the opening cysteine and the closing phenylalanine or tryptophan. Fields, in order: clone size, V gene, D gene, J gene, CDR3 DNA, CDR3 protein. A D gene is named only where the DNA matches it firmly. A clone size is listed for some rows: how often the clone was seen (once, few, many), or a class if it is expanded.

clone_size: NA
v_call: TRBV2
d_call: TRBD1
j_call: TRBJ2-7
cdr3_nt: TGTGCCAGCAGTTCGGACAGGGGAGAACTCGAGCAGTACTTC
cdr3_aa: CASSSDRGELEQYF

clone_size: NA
v_call: TRBV10-1
d_call: NA
j_call: TRBJ1-1
cdr3_nt: TGCGCCAGCAGTGAGTTACCCGGAGCGGCCACTGAAGCTTTCTTT
cdr3_aa: CASSELPGAATEAFF

clone_size: NA
v_call: TRBV7-6
d_call: NA
j_call: TRBJ1-2
cdr3_nt: TGTGCCAGCAGCTTAGGCGGGGGCCCGGCTAACTATGGCTACACCTTC
cdr3_aa: CASSLGGGPANYGYTF

clone_size: NA
v_call: TRBV19
d_call: NA
j_call: TRBJ2-1
cdr3_nt: TGTGCCAGTAGTACAAGAGGCGGCGAGCAGTTCTTC
cdr3_aa: CASSTRGGEQFF

clone_size: once
v_call: TRBV30
d_call: TRBD1
j_call: TRBJ2-7
cdr3_nt: TGTGCCTGGAGTGTAGGGACAGCGCTTTACGAGCAGTACTTC
cdr3_aa: CAWSVGTALYEQYF

clone_size: few
v_call: TRBV21-1
d_call: NA
j_call: TRBJ2-7
cdr3_nt: TGTGCCAGCAACACCAGGGCGGGGGTAAGGGAGCAGTACTTC
cdr3_aa: CASNTRAGVREQYF

clone_size: NA
v_call: TRBV10-3
d_call: TRBD2
j_call: TRBJ2-1
cdr3_nt: TGTGCCATCCTTACCACTAGCGGGGAGGAGCAGTTCTTC
cdr3_aa: CAILTTSGEEQFF

clone_size: NA
v_call: TRBV30
d_call: NA
j_call: TRBJ1-6
cdr3_nt: TGTGCCTCGCGGACAGAATATAATTCACCCCTCCACTTT
cdr3_aa: CASRTEYNSPLHF

clone_size: large
v_call: TRBV30
d_call: NA
j_call: TRBJ1-5
cdr3_nt: TGTGCCTGGAGTGTGGGGCCCAATCAGCCCCAGCATTTT
cdr3_aa: CAWSVGPNQPQHF

clone_size: NA
v_call: TRBV5-6
d_call: NA
j_call: TRBJ2-1
cdr3_nt: TGTGCCAGCAGCTTGGAGGACAGGCGGGGGCAGTTCTTC
cdr3_aa: CASSLEDRRGQFF

clone_size: NA
v_call: TRBV5-8
d_call: TRBD2
j_call: TRBJ2-5
cdr3_nt: TGTGCCAGCAGCCCGTGGACTAGCGGGGACGAGACCCAGTACTTC
cdr3_aa: CASSPWTSGDETQYF

clone_size: few
v_call: TRBV6-1
d_call: NA
j_call: TRBJ1-1
cdr3_nt: TGTGCCAGCAGGAACATGAACACTGAAGCTTTCTTT
cdr3_aa: CASRNMNTEAFF

clone_size: NA
v_call: TRBV28
d_call: TRBD1
j_call: TRBJ1-2
cdr3_nt: TGTGCCAGCAGTTTGCAGCTCCCAGGGGGCTATGGCTACACCTTC
cdr3_aa: CASSLQLPGGYGYTF

clone_size: NA
v_call: TRBV29-1
d_call: NA
j_call: TRBJ2-1
cdr3_nt: TGCAGCGTTGGTGCGGAAAGCTCCTACAATGAGCAGTTCTTC
cdr3_aa: CSVGAESSYNEQFF

clone_size: NA
v_call: TRBV30
d_call: NA
j_call: TRBJ1-1
cdr3_nt: TGTGCCTGGAGTGGTCAAAGGGAGGCTTTCTTT
cdr3_aa: CAWSGQREAFF

clone_size: once
v_call: TRBV7-7
d_call: NA
j_call: TRBJ2-2
cdr3_nt: TGTGCTAGCAGCCTAAGACGCTACGGGTCCGGGGAGCTGTTTTTT
cdr3_aa: CASSLRRYGSGELFF

clone_size: NA
v_call: TRBV5-1
d_call: TRBD1
j_call: TRBJ1-2
cdr3_nt: TGCGCCAGCAGTCCCGGGACAGCTAACTATGGCTACACCTTC
cdr3_aa: CASSPGTANYGYTF

clone_size: NA
v_call: TRBV5-1
d_call: TRBD2
j_call: TRBJ2-4
cdr3_nt: TGCGCCAGCAGCTTGGATGAGCGGGGGCGGTCCAAAAACATTCAGTACTTC
cdr3_aa: CASSLDERGRSKNIQYF

clone_size: few
v_call: TRBV25-1
d_call: TRBD1
j_call: TRBJ2-5
cdr3_nt: TGTGCCAGCTCCGACCCCAGACAGGGTAATTTAGAGACCCAGTACTTC
cdr3_aa: CASSDPRQGNLETQYF

clone_size: NA
v_call: TRBV5-1
d_call: NA
j_call: TRBJ1-2
cdr3_nt: TGCGCCAGCAGCTTGGGGGGGGACGATGGTGGCTACACCTTC
cdr3_aa: CASSLGGDDGGYTF

clone_size: NA
v_call: TRBV5-1
d_call: NA
j_call: TRBJ2-3
cdr3_nt: TGCGCCAGCAGGCTGGACGGGGGTAGCACAGATACGCAGTATTTT
cdr3_aa: CASRLDGGSTDTQYF

clone_size: NA
v_call: TRBV29-1
d_call: TRBD1
j_call: TRBJ2-4
cdr3_nt: TGCAGCGTTGTCCTACGGACAGGGTCGGCCGGCATTCAGTACTTC
cdr3_aa: CSVVLRTGSAGIQYF

clone_size: NA
v_call: TRBV14
d_call: NA
j_call: TRBJ1-5
cdr3_nt: TGTGCCAGCAGCCAAGATGGAAGGGGGGGGCGCAGGATGGTCTGTCAGCCCCAGCATTTT
cdr3_aa: CASSQDGRGGRRMVCQPQHF

clone_size: NA
v_call: TRBV5-4
d_call: NA
j_call: TRBJ1-4
cdr3_nt: TGTGCCAGCAGCCCCCGGGCGGGCCTAAATGAAAAACTGTTTTTT
cdr3_aa: CASSPRAGLNEKLFF

clone_size: once
v_call: TRBV29-1
d_call: NA
j_call: TRBJ2-7
cdr3_nt: TGCAGCGTTGGAGCGGGACAGGCACCTCCGGGGCAGTACTTC
cdr3_aa: CSVGAGQAPPGQYF

clone_size: NA
v_call: TRBV30
d_call: NA
j_call: TRBJ2-1
cdr3_nt: TGTGCCTGGAGTTACGGTAGCTCCTACAATGAGCAGTTCTTC
cdr3_aa: CAWSYGSSYNEQFF

clone_size: NA
v_call: TRBV5-1
d_call: NA
j_call: TRBJ2-1
cdr3_nt: TGCGCCAGCAGGAGTTCAGCAGCGGGTGGGTTGGATGAGCAGTTCTTC
cdr3_aa: CASRSSAAGGLDEQFF

clone_size: NA
v_call: TRBV6-1
d_call: NA
j_call: TRBJ2-2
cdr3_nt: TGTGCCAGCAGTGGGTCCGGGACAAGTGGCACCGGGGAGCTGTTTTTT
cdr3_aa: CASSGSGTSGTGELFF

clone_size: NA
v_call: TRBV7-9
d_call: TRBD1
j_call: TRBJ1-6
cdr3_nt: TGTGCCAGCAGCTTGCACAGGGGGAATTCACCCCTCCACTTT
cdr3_aa: CASSLHRGNSPLHF

clone_size: NA
v_call: TRBV5-1
d_call: TRBD2
j_call: TRBJ2-1
cdr3_nt: TGCGCCAGCAGCTCAGATCTAGCGGGAAATAGCAATGAGCAGTTCTTC
cdr3_aa: CASSSDLAGNSNEQFF

clone_size: NA
v_call: TRBV5-1
d_call: TRBD1
j_call: TRBJ1-1
cdr3_nt: TGCGCCAGCTTCTCCGGGACAGTGAACACTGAAGCTTTCTTT
cdr3_aa: CASFSGTVNTEAFF

clone_size: NA
v_call: TRBV14
d_call: TRBD1
j_call: TRBJ1-2
cdr3_nt: TGTGCCAGCAGCCTAAGACAGGGGCGAGGCTACACCTTC
cdr3_aa: CASSLRQGRGYTF

clone_size: NA
v_call: TRBV5-1
d_call: TRBD1
j_call: TRBJ2-7
cdr3_nt: TGCGCCAGCAGCTTGTCCGGGACAGCCGAGGGGGAGCAGTACTTC
cdr3_aa: CASSLSGTAEGEQYF

clone_size: once
v_call: TRBV6-1
d_call: TRBD1
j_call: TRBJ1-5
cdr3_nt: TGTGCCAGCAAAAAGGACAGGGGATCCAATCAGCCCCAGCATTTT
cdr3_aa: CASKKDRGSNQPQHF

clone_size: NA
v_call: TRBV15
d_call: NA
j_call: TRBJ1-6
cdr3_nt: TGTGCCACCAGCAGAGACTCGAATTCACCCCTCCACTTT
cdr3_aa: CATSRDSNSPLHF

clone_size: NA
v_call: TRBV18
d_call: TRBD2
j_call: TRBJ2-3
cdr3_nt: TGTGCCAGCTCACAACTAGCGGGGGGCCTCCGCACAGATACGCAGTATTTT
cdr3_aa: CASSQLAGGLRTDTQYF

clone_size: NA
v_call: TRBV6-4
d_call: TRBD1
j_call: TRBJ1-6
cdr3_nt: TGTGCCAGGGGGGACAGGGTGAATTCACCCCTCCACTTT
cdr3_aa: CARGDRVNSPLHF

clone_size: NA
v_call: TRBV5-4
d_call: TRBD1
j_call: TRBJ1-1
cdr3_nt: TGTGCCAGCAGCTTAGGGACAGGGAGTCTGGGAACTGAAGCTTTCTTT
cdr3_aa: CASSLGTGSLGTEAFF

clone_size: NA
v_call: TRBV19
d_call: NA
j_call: TRBJ1-1
cdr3_nt: TGTGCCAGTACCAGTATTTTTCCCCCAGGGTACCTGAACACTGAAGCTTTCTTT
cdr3_aa: CASTSIFPPGYLNTEAFF

clone_size: NA
v_call: TRBV25-1
d_call: TRBD1
j_call: TRBJ2-7
cdr3_nt: TGTGCCAGCAGTGATATACAGGGGTCCTACGAGCAGTACTTC
cdr3_aa: CASSDIQGSYEQYF

clone_size: NA
v_call: TRBV30
d_call: TRBD2
j_call: TRBJ2-5
cdr3_nt: TGTGCCTGGGAGCGGGGGGCCAAAGAGACCCAGTACTTC
cdr3_aa: CAWERGAKETQYF